The 5 T cell receptor beta chains reported below all come from one sample, sequenced in a study of cytomegalovirus exposure and HLA in healthy donors (dated 2017 in TCRdb). Receptors were amplified or captured by the immunoSEQ multiplex PCR assay. For the multiplex PCR, a mixture combining 60 forward primers for TCR Vbeta segments and 13 reverse primers for TCR Jbeta segments was used. TCRdb's version of the immuneACCESS table is confined to in-frame rearrangements and falls short of the full clone set. An unresolved V gene accounts for under half of the shortfall where checked; the remainder is of unknown origin. Present in this sample are under 250,000 clones, approximately 88% of which were seen just once. Of the sample, 0.71% is held by the ten largest clones. What was sequenced was PBMCs. The receptor source for this set is a boy between 2 and 10 years old in good health and CMV-seronegative.

CDR3 residues: CASSPGTSRGRELFF. CDR3 DNA sequence: TGTGCCAGCAGCCCCGGGACTAGCCGGGGAAGGGAGCTGTTTTTT. This chain connects TRBV5-6 to TRBJ2-2, with 9 positions matching TRBD2. Germline V gene data show CDR1 as SGHDT and CDR2 as YYEEEE. Germline trimming cut 4 bases from V and 9 bases from J; bases unmatched to any gene: 10. The CDR3 sequence is 15 residues long.

The chain links TRBV7-9 to TRBJ2-1; the D gene is possibly TRBD2 (6 bases). Deletions cut 3 bases from V and 3 bases from J, with 15 bases between. Germline V gene data show CDR1 as SEHNR and CDR2 as FQNEAQ (reference sequence). CDR3 size: 16 residues. CDR3 sequence reads: CASSFSPAGYYNEQFF. DNA of the CDR3: TGTGCCAGCAGCTTCTCCCCAGCGGGTTACTACAATGAGCAGTTCTTC.

This chain connects TRBV9 to TRBJ2-1; 8 bases are shared with TRBD2. The V gene's germline CDR1 is SGDLS and CDR2 YYNGEE. J was trimmed by 7 bases and V by 1 base; bases with no gene match: 4. The CDR3 is 14 residues long. For the CDR3, the DNA is TGTGCCAGCAGCGTATCCGGCGGGGGGAATGAGCAGTTCTTC. It yields the protein CASSVSGGGNEQFF.

The CDR3 spells CASSIDGGGVAFF. In nucleotides, the CDR3 is TGTGCCAGTAGTATAGATGGTGGGGGCGTAGCTTTCTTT. The rearrangement links TRBV19 to TRBJ1-1; perhaps TRBD1 as D (6 bases). Germline V CDR1 and CDR2: LNHDA, SQIVND (reference sequence). V was shortened by 0 bases and J by 10 bases, with 12 bases between the two germline ends. The CDR3 extends over 13 amino acids.

Only one count was recorded for this clone. This chain uses TRBV9 with TRBJ2-3; 10 bases fit TRBD2. J was trimmed by 4 bases and V by 7 bases; bases with no gene match: 9. Germline lookup yields CDR1 SGDLS and CDR2 YYNGEE. This CDR3 is built from 15 residues. CDR3 sequence (DNA): TGTGCCAGCTCCTTAAGCGGGGGGGAGGCAGATACGCAGTATTTT. This sequence encodes CASSLSGGEADTQYF.